Each of the 25 T cell receptor beta chains below was sequenced from the same sample in a study of T cell clonality in common variable immunodeficiency. Libraries were prepared by immunoSEQ multiplex PCR; TCRdb keeps only in-frame clonotypes and omits some of them. This sample carries tens of thousands of clones, none of them present only once. Material: peripheral blood mononuclear cells. These receptors were taken from a person between 18 and 75 years old in good health.

There are many counts of this clone. The read ends 3 residues before the CDR3 terminus; that terminus is restored from the germline J gene. The V call is TRBV5-1, the J call TRBJ1-1; unclear D gene. V was clipped by 0 bases and J by 1 base, with 13 bases between them. Germline lookup yields CDR1 SGHRS and CDR2 YFSETQ. The CDR3 has 16 amino acids. The CDR3 DNA, read in part, is TGCGCCAGCAGCTTGGAGGGCAGAAAGAGGAACACTGAA. This translates into CASSLEGRKRNTE. From start to end, the CDR3 is CASSLEGRKRNTEAFF.

This clone was observed at least ten times. The CDR3 end lies 3 residues beyond the end of the read and is filled in from the germline J gene. The chain has TRBV20-1 and TRBJ2-3, with 7 bases fitting TRBD2. Germline V gives CDR1 DFQATT, CDR2 SNEGSKA (reference sequence). This CDR3 is 14 amino acids long. V lost 3 bases and J lost 1; bases outside the gene matches: 4. The sequenced CDR3 bases are TGCAGTGCTAGGTGGGACTATGGCACAGATACG. Protein: CSARWDYGTDT. The CDR3 in full is CSARWDYGTDTQYF.

This clone was counted many times. The CDR3 end lies 3 residues beyond the end of the read and is filled in from the germline J gene. This chain joins TRBV6-2 or TRBV6-3 and TRBJ1-5, with 9 bases fitting TRBD1. V was pared by 5 bases and J by 4 bases, with 3 bases of the junction left unmatched. Germline V gene data show CDR1 as MNHEY and CDR2 as SVGEGT. This CDR3 has 14 residues. The covered CDR3 bases are TGTGCCAGCAGTCTAGACAGGGGGAATCAGCCC. Translation gives CASSLDRGNQP. The complete CDR3 sequence is CASSLDRGNQPQHF.

This clone is medium-sized by share. With the read ending 3 residues before the CDR3 end, the germline J gene is used to fill in that end. The gene calls are TRBV5-1 and TRBJ2-3, with D possibly being TRBD1 (5 bases). Per germline, CDR1 SGHRS and CDR2 YFSETQ. Trimming took off 6 bases at V and 1 base at J, with 15 bases between the two ends. The CDR3 has 15 amino acids. Partial CDR3 DNA: TGCGCCAGCAACTCTGGATTAGGGGGCACAGATACG. Encoded protein: CASNSGLGGTDT. The whole CDR3 sequence reads CASNSGLGGTDTQYF.

This clone was seen repeatedly, ten times or more. The read gets to within 3 residues of the CDR3 end, and the germline J gene fills in the rest. The rearrangement joins TRBV28 to TRBJ1-2; 7 bases match TRBD1. From germline, CDR1 is MDHEN and CDR2 SYDVKM. This CDR3 is 14 amino acids long. CDR3 protein: CASRKHRDRSGYTF. CDR3 DNA, as far as it was read: TGTGCCAGCAGGAAACACCGGGACAGAAGCGGC.

Many counts were recorded for this clone. The read stops 3 residues short of the end of the CDR3; the missing end is completed from the germline J gene. This chain links TRBV12-3 or TRBV12-4 with TRBJ2-7; TRBD2 matches at 9 bases. The CDR3 has 15 amino acids. Trimming at V came to 1 base and at J to 4 bases, leaving 5 bases not matched to a gene. CDR3 residues: CASSLVAGGPYEQYF. The sequenced CDR3 bases are TGTGCCAGCAGTTTAGTTGCGGGGGGGCCTTACGAG.

This clone has ten or more counts. From the germline J gene comes the end of the CDR3, since the read stops 3 residues before it. The chain recombines TRBV6-4 with TRBJ2-1; 8 bases are a match to TRBD2. The CDR3 is made up of 15 amino acids. Losses at the gene ends were 0 bases for V and 8 bases for J; bases not matched to a gene: 6. Germline CDR1 reads MRHNA; CDR2 reads SNTAGT. The CDR3 loop is CASSDSSGGPDEQFF. CDR3 DNA, as far as it was read: TGTGCCAGCAGTGACTCGTCGGGGGGGCCGGATGAG.

This clone appeared many times. The read comes to an end 3 residues before the CDR3 does, leaving the germline J gene to fill in the end. This chain connects TRBV20-1 to TRBJ2-1; D possibly corresponds to TRBD2 (6 bases). The CDR3 spans 15 residues. V was shortened by 3 bases and J by 3 bases, with 15 bases between the two germline ends. Per the germline V gene, CDR1 is DFQATT and CDR2 is SNEGSKA (reference sequence). The CDR3 bases that were read are TGCAGTGCTAGTGGTCTAGCGTCGGGCTACAATGAG. Protein sequence: CSASGLASGYNE. The full CDR3 reads CSASGLASGYNEQFF.

This clone was counted between two and nine times. Sequencing ends 3 residues short of the CDR3 end; the germline J gene provides the rest. J is TRBJ2-3 and V is TRBV6-2 or TRBV6-3, with a weak D call TRBD1 (6 bases). The CDR3 has 14 residues. Germline V lookup: CDR1 MNHEY, CDR2 SVGEGT. CDR3 DNA (partial): TGTGCCAGCAGGGCCTCTACAGGGAATCAGCCG. Translating gives CASRASTGNQP. The entire CDR3 reads CASRASTGNQPQYF.

This clone has at least ten counts. This CDR3 reads CASSPVGSGYGYTF. Incomplete CDR3 DNA: TGTGCCAGCAGCCCGGTCGGCAGCGGGTATGGC. The chain joins TRBV5-6 to TRBJ1-2, with no clear D. Coverage ceases 3 residues before the CDR3 finishes, and the germline J gene fills in the end. The V gene's germline CDR1 is SGHDT and CDR2 YYEEEE. The CDR3 contains 14 residues. Trimming shortened V by 4 bases and J by 5 bases, and 15 bases separated the two germline ends.

This clone was seen ten or more times. The missing CDR3 end, 3 residues past where the read stops, is filled in from the germline J gene. V gene TRBV6-1 combines with J gene TRBJ2-7; possible D gene TRBD2, 6 bases. Germline V gene lookup returns CDR1 MNHNS and CDR2 SASEGT. Trimming pared 2 bases from V and 6 bases from J, leaving 17 bases between. This CDR3 region has 15 residues. CDR3 sequence reads: CASSEWWRGVGEQYF. The CDR3 bases that were read are TGTGCCAGCAGTGAATGGTGGCGGGGTGTTGGCGAG.

This clone has a count of ten or more. The read ends 3 residues shy of where the CDR3 ends; the end is completed using the germline J gene. The chain recombines TRBV7-2 with TRBJ2-1, with 13 bases fitting TRBD2. Trimming took 6 bases from V and 9 from J; bases not matched to a gene: 8. Germline values: CDR1 SGHTA, CDR2 FQGNSA. The CDR3 consists of 15 residues. The chain's CDR3 is CASRRTGLAGSEQFF. The sequenced part of the CDR3 DNA is TGTGCCAGCAGACGAACGGGACTAGCGGGAAGTGAG.

This clone appeared many times. The read is 3 residues too short to cover the CDR3 end, so that end is filled in from the germline J gene. The chain combines TRBV3-1 (or the pseudogene TRBV3-2) with TRBJ1-1; 8 bases fit TRBD1. Germline V gene data show CDR1 as LGHDT and CDR2 as YNNKEL (reference sequence). This CDR3 is 18 amino acids long. Trimming cost V 3 bases and J 5 bases; bases outside gene matches: 17. The CDR3 protein is CASSQADRGGRVGTEAFF. The sequenced part of the CDR3 DNA is TGTGCCAGCAGCCAGGCCGACAGGGGAGGACGGGTTGGGACTGAA.

In this sample, this clone turned up many times. The DNA ends 3 residues before the CDR3 does, and the rest of the CDR3 is filled in from the germline J gene. This chain connects TRBV5-5 to TRBJ2-1, with D tentatively TRBD2 (6 bases). This CDR3 region has 15 residues. V lost 4 bases and J lost 5, with 16 bases in between. CDR1 and CDR2 from the germline V gene are SGHKS and YYEKEE (reference sequence). The sequenced part of the CDR3 DNA is TGTGCCAGCAGCGCGGGACTGACCGAACACAATGAG. Protein: CASSAGLTEHNE. The full CDR3 sequence reads CASSAGLTEHNEQFF.

This clone was picked up many times. The read ends 3 residues before the CDR3 terminus; that terminus is restored from the germline J gene. The V gene is TRBV6-1, the J gene TRBJ2-2; a weak D match, TRBD1 (5 bases). Germline CDR1 MNHNS, CDR2 SASEGT. CDR3 length: 15 amino acids. This CDR3 is CASSELGSGANVLFF. The part of the CDR3 DNA that was read is TGTGCCAGCAGTGAATTGGGCTCTGGGGCCAACGTG.

This clone was detected ten times or more. The read terminates 3 residues ahead of where the CDR3 ends, so the germline J gene completes it. The chain links TRBV20-1 to TRBJ2-3; the match to TRBD2 covers 10 bases. This CDR3 contains 16 residues. CDR1 DFQATT and CDR2 SNEGSKA come from the germline V gene (reference sequence). J lost 3 bases, V lost 0 bases, and 6 bases had no gene match. The CDR3 bases that were read are TGCAGTGCTAGAGATATAAGCGGGGGGGCGACAGATACG. As protein: CSARDISGGATDT. The CDR3 in full is CSARDISGGATDTQYF.

With respect to this clone: Read coverage stops 3 residues before the CDR3 terminus; the germline J gene supplies the remainder. This chain links TRBV25-1 with TRBJ2-7, with TRBD2 identical over 8 bases. This CDR3 spans 13 amino acids. Germline CDR1 reads MGHDK; CDR2 reads SYGVNS. V lost 7 bases and J lost 4; bases outside the gene matches: 6. The sequenced CDR3 bases are TGTGCCAGCACCTTCGGGGGGGGTTACGAG. Translated, it gives CASTFGGGYE. The full CDR3 sequence reads CASTFGGGYEQYF.

As to this clone: The CDR3 goes on 3 residues after the read ends, and that part is filled in from the germline J gene. The chain uses TRBV20-1 and TRBJ2-1; 10 nucleotides match TRBD2. V was clipped by 3 bases and J by 8 bases; unmatched bases: 19. Germline loops: CDR1 DFQATT, CDR2 SNEGSKA (reference sequence). There are 18 residues in the CDR3. The CDR3 region is CSARPIIGGLAGGDEQFF. Incomplete CDR3 DNA: TGCAGTGCTAGGCCAATCATAGGGGGTTTAGCGGGGGGCGATGAG.

This clone was seen many times. The read ends 3 residues early relative to the CDR3; the germline J gene fills the gap. The chain is built from TRBV6-1 and TRBJ2-1; D not certain. The V gene's germline CDR1 is MNHNS and CDR2 SASEGT. The length of the CDR3 is 18 residues. The V and J ends lost 1 base and 0 bases respectively, with 16 bases between them. The CDR3 loop is CASSEVVLHIRSYNEQFF. CDR3 DNA (partial): TGTGCCAGCAGTGAAGTGGTTCTGCACATCCGCTCCTACAATGAG.

This clone showed up many times. Sequencing ends 3 residues short of the CDR3 end; the germline J gene provides the rest. The chain recombines TRBV2 with TRBJ2-3; D could derive from TRBD1 or TRBD2 (5 bases each). V was shortened by 4 bases and J by 3 bases, with 14 bases between the two germline ends. From germline, CDR1 is SNHLY and CDR2 FYNNEI. CDR3 length equals 15 residues. The covered CDR3 bases are TGTGCCAGCAGTGGGGGATCCAGGGAGACAGATACG. Translated: CASSGGSRETDT. The whole CDR3 protein reads CASSGGSRETDTQYF.

This clone was picked up many times. The CDR3 end lies 3 residues beyond the end of the read and is filled in from the germline J gene. The chain links TRBV20-1 to TRBJ1-2, with D possibly TRBD1 on 6 matching bases. Germline-derived CDR1 and CDR2 are DFQATT and SNEGSKA (reference sequence). The CDR3 has 14 residues. CDR3 sequence: CSALRGGQIRGYTF. The sequenced part of the CDR3 DNA is TGCAGTGCCCTAAGGGGGGGGCAAATAAGGGGC.

The table lists this clone with many counts. Read coverage stops 3 residues before the CDR3 terminus; the germline J gene supplies the remainder. V usage is TRBV6-2 or TRBV6-3 and J usage is TRBJ2-1; 10 bases map to TRBD1. The CDR3 totals 15 residues. CDR1 and CDR2 (germline): MNHEY, SVGEGT. V lost 6 bases, J lost 2 bases, and 4 bases stayed unmatched. CDR3 protein: CASSLGQGTYNEQFF. CDR3 bases read: TGTGCCAGCAGCCTGGGACAGGGGACCTACAATGAG.

This clone was detected many times. The read comes to an end 3 residues before the CDR3 does, leaving the germline J gene to fill in the end. V and J are TRBV29-1 and TRBJ2-5; a weak D match, TRBD2 (6 bases). The V gene's germline CDR1 is SQVTM and CDR2 ANQGSEA. The length of the CDR3 is 13 residues. Trimming took off 3 bases at V and 5 bases at J, with 13 bases between the two ends. CDR3 sequence: CSVEGLRGETQYF. CDR3 DNA (partial): TGCAGCGTTGAGGGCCTACGGGGGGAGACC.

Ten or more counts support this clone. The DNA ends 3 residues before the CDR3 does, and the rest of the CDR3 is filled in from the germline J gene. The rearrangement joins TRBV30 to TRBJ2-2; no clear D. Germline assignment: CDR1 GTSNPN and CDR2 SVGIG (reference sequence). The CDR3 is 13 amino acids. V was trimmed by 4 bases and J by 5 bases, leaving 11 bases between them. CDR3 amino acids: CAWNQVKTGELFF. The sequenced CDR3 bases are TGTGCCTGGAACCAGGTGAAGACCGGGGAG.

This clone was detected ten times or more. The CDR3 loop reads CASRPQVLGNQPQHF. The CDR3 DNA, read in part, is TGTGCCAGCAGACCACAGGTCTTAGGAAATCAGCCC. The rearrangement uses TRBV6-2 or TRBV6-3 and TRBJ1-5; a weak D match, TRBD1 (5 bases). Read data end 3 residues before the CDR3 end; the end is taken from the germline J gene. V lost 6 bases and J 4 bases, leaving 16 bases between the germline ends. Germline CDR1 reads MNHEY; CDR2 reads SVGEGT. This CDR3 comprises 15 residues.